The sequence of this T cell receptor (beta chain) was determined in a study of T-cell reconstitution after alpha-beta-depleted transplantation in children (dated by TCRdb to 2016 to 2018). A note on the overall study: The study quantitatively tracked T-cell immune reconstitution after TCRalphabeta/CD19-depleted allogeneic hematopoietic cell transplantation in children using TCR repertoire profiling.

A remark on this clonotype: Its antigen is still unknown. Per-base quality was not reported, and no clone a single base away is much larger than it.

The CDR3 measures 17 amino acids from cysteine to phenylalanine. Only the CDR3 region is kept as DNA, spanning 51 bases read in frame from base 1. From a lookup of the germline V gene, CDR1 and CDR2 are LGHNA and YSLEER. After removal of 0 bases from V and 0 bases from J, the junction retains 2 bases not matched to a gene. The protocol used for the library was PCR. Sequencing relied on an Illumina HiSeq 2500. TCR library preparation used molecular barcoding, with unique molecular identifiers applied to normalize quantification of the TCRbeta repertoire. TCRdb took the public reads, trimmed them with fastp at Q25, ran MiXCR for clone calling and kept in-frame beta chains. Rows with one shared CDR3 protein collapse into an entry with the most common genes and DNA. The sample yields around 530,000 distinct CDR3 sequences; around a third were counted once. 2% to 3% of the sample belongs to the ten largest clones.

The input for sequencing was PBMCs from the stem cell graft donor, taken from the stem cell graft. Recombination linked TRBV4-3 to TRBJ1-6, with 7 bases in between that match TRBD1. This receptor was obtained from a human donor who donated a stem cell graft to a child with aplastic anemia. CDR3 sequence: CASSQEPGGSYNSPLHF. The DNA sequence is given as TGCGCCAGCAGCCAAGAGCCAGGGGGCTCCTATAATTCACCCCTCCACTTT.